This passage covers 30 T cell receptor beta chains from one sample sequenced in a study of T cell clonotyping in hematopoietic cell transplantation. Some clones are missing from TCRdb's copy, which holds only in-frame ones; the method was immunoSEQ multiplex PCR. The sample holds tens of thousands of clones, roughly 85% seen once. The time point was: recipient sample about 28 days before transplant, after cytoreduction. The material sequenced was peripheral blood mononuclear cells, taken before stem cell transplant. The receptors were gathered from a man in his 60s with acute myeloid leukemia. Some clones in this sample may be carry-over from other donors' samples.

This rearrangement joins TRBV6-5 to TRBJ1-5; possible D gene TRBD1, 6 bases. V was cut by 2 bases and J by 6 bases, with 14 bases left in between. The CDR3 is made up of 15 amino acids. CDR1 and CDR2 (germline): MNHEY, SVGAGI. CDR3 amino acids: CASSYKGTGLQPQHF. The CDR3, as DNA: TGTGCCAGCAGTTACAAGGGAACAGGGCTTCAGCCCCAGCATTTT.

The genes are TRBV5-6 and TRBJ1-6, with D hard to call. V was shortened by 0 bases and J by 6 bases, with 13 bases between the two germline ends. Germline V gene sequence: CDR1 SGHDT, CDR2 YYEEEE. CDR3 length: 16 amino acids. CDR3 loop: CASSLGPARFNSPLHF. DNA of the CDR3: TGTGCCAGCAGCTTGGGGCCCGCGCGGTTTAATTCACCCCTCCACTTT.

This chain joins TRBV28 and TRBJ2-1; D possibly corresponds to TRBD1 (6 bases). Germline V CDR1 and CDR2: MDHEN, SYDVKM. The CDR3 runs 17 residues. V was cut by 7 bases and J by 1 base, with 20 bases left in between. The CDR3 reads CASKGDKGLRSYNEQFF. The CDR3 coding sequence is TGTGCCAGCAAGGGGGACAAGGGTTTGAGGTCCTACAATGAGCAGTTCTTC.

The CDR3 bases are TGCGCCAGCAGAATGGGACAGGCGAATGGCTACACCTTC. Amino acid sequence: CASRMGQANGYTF. J is TRBJ1-2 and V is TRBV5-1; TRBD1 agrees at 8 bases. CDR1 is SGHRS, CDR2 YFSETQ, per germline. CDR3 length equals 13 residues. J lost 6 bases, V lost 5 bases, and 6 bases had no gene match.

V usage is TRBV25-1 and J usage is TRBJ2-7; D possibly corresponds to TRBD2 (5 bases). Looked up from germline, CDR1 is MGHDK and CDR2 is SYGVNS. This CDR3 spans 14 amino acids. Deletions cut 4 bases from V and 3 bases from J, with 13 bases between. The CDR3 DNA sequence: TGTGCCAGCAGTGCTTGGGGAGAAGTCTACGAGCAGTACTTC. It codes for CASSAWGEVYEQYF.

This clone showed up just a few times. The chain is built from TRBV5-4 and TRBJ1-4; no definite D call. The ends were cut back, 0 bases at V and 8 bases at J, with 5 bases in the middle. This CDR3 is 12 amino acids long. Germline assignment: CDR1 SGHNT and CDR2 YYREEE (reference sequence). CDR3: CASSLVGEKLFF. CDR3 nucleotide sequence: TGTGCCAGCAGCTTGGTCGGGGAAAAACTGTTTTTT. Full variable domain (remainder filled in from reference TRBV5-4 and TRBJ1-4): ETGVTQSPTHLIKTRGQQVTLRCSSQSGHNTVSWYQQALGQGPQFIFQYYREEENGRGNFPPRFSGLQFPNYSSELNVNALELDDSALYLCASSLVGEKLFFGSGTQLSVL.

V usage is TRBV12-5 and J usage is TRBJ1-3; D gene unclear. CDR1 is LGHNT and CDR2 is FRNRAP in the germline V gene. Trimming cost V 6 bases and J 1 base, with 10 bases left between them. CDR3 length: 14 amino acids. The CDR3 loop reads CASGLGGSGNTIYF. The DNA for the CDR3 is TGTGCTAGTGGGCTCGGAGGGTCTGGAAACACCATATATTTT.

This chain joins TRBV29-1 and TRBJ1-1, with 8 bases identical to TRBD1. The germline V gene has CDR1 SQVTM and CDR2 ANQGSEA. Trimming at V came to 4 bases and at J to 7 bases, leaving 11 bases not matched to a gene. The CDR3 is made up of 14 amino acids. The CDR3: CSVGLYTGGGEAFF. The CDR3, as DNA: TGCAGCGTTGGACTTTATACAGGGGGTGGTGAAGCTTTCTTT.

This chain joins TRBV19 and TRBJ2-1; D perhaps matches TRBD1 (6 bases). The germline CDR1 and CDR2 sequences are LNHDA and SQIVND (reference sequence). The CDR3 covers 15 residues. The V gene lost 2 bases and the J gene lost 0 bases, with 8 bases spanning the gap. CDR3 sequence: CASSIKTGSYNEQFF. CDR3 nucleotide sequence: TGTGCCAGTAGTATAAAGACAGGCTCCTACAATGAGCAGTTCTTC.

This clone occurred a few times. The chain uses TRBV11-3 and TRBJ1-1; D is perhaps TRBD1 (5 bases). V gave up 6 bases and J gave up 3 bases, with 14 bases separating them. CDR3 length equals 14 residues. In germline, CDR1 is SGHNT, CDR2 YENEEA. Here the CDR3 DNA reads TGTGCCAGCAGAACAGGTCCCGAGGACACTGAAGCTTTCTTT. It encodes CASRTGPEDTEAFF.

This clone was picked up one time. This sequence joins TRBV6-5 and TRBJ2-2; weak D call: TRBD1 (6 bases). This CDR3 comprises 13 residues. Germline V CDR1 and CDR2: MNHEY, SVGAGI. Trimming shortened V by 7 bases and J by 5 bases, and 11 bases separated the two germline ends. The CDR3 sequence is CASIPQGTGELFF. CDR3 coding DNA: TGTGCCAGCATTCCACAGGGAACCGGGGAGCTGTTTTTT.

The chain joins TRBV10-3 to TRBJ2-7, with 9 positions matching TRBD1. Per the germline V gene, CDR1 is ENHRY and CDR2 is SYGVKD. The CDR3 length is 14 residues. The trim removed 10 bases at V and 3 bases at J, leaving 10 bases unmatched. The CDR3 loop reads CASQQGAQGYEQYF. CDR3 in DNA: TGTGCCAGTCAACAGGGGGCGCAGGGCTACGAGCAGTACTTC.

The chain combines TRBV19 with TRBJ2-3; 7 nucleotides line up with TRBD2. The CDR3 sequence is 16 residues long. Looked up from germline, CDR1 is LNHDA and CDR2 is SQIVND (reference sequence). V was pared by 0 bases and J by 2 bases, with 5 bases of the junction left unmatched. The CDR3: CASSIETSPITDTQYF. The CDR3 DNA is TGTGCCAGTAGTATAGAGACTAGCCCTATCACAGATACGCAGTATTTT.

This chain links TRBV13 with TRBJ1-3; TRBD1 matches at 9 bases. The trim removed 5 bases at V and 3 bases at J, leaving 11 bases unmatched. This CDR3 contains 17 residues. CDR1 PRHDT and CDR2 FYEKMQ come from the germline V gene (reference sequence). CDR3 in amino acids: CASSPVTTGGYGNTIYF. CDR3 nucleotide sequence: TGTGCCAGCAGCCCTGTAACCACAGGGGGCTATGGAAACACCATATATTTT.

The chain uses TRBV6-1 and TRBJ1-1; 9 positions match TRBD1. The germline gives CDR1 MNHNS, CDR2 SASEGT. Unmatched junction bases numbered 9, after V lost 2 bases and J lost 5 bases. This CDR3 has 16 residues. CDR3 coding DNA: TGTGCCAGCAGTGAAAGATCCACCGGGACAGGGACTGAAGCTTTCTTT. As protein: CASSERSTGTGTEAFF.

CDR3: CASTNTGTSGYTF. For the CDR3, the DNA is TGTGCCAGTACCAACACAGGGACCTCTGGCTACACCTTC. The rearrangement joins TRBV19 to TRBJ1-2; D might be TRBD1 (6 bases). Germline-derived CDR1 and CDR2 are LNHDA and SQIVND (reference sequence). This CDR3 is built from 13 residues. The V end lost 7 bases, the J end lost 7 bases, and 16 bases lay between the germline ends.

This chain connects TRBV7-3 to TRBJ2-7; either TRBD1 or TRBD2 may supply D (7 bases each). The CDR3 has 17 residues. The V and J ends lost 2 bases and 4 bases respectively, with 21 bases between them. From germline, CDR1 is SGHTA and CDR2 FQGTGA. The CDR3 DNA follows: TGTGCCAGCAGCTTAGACCCCTCCCAGGGGGGGGTATACGAGCAGTACTTC. Its translation is CASSLDPSQGGVYEQYF.

This clone showed up just a few times. This chain links TRBV14 with TRBJ1-5; D is uncertain. Trimming removed 0 bases at V and 5 bases at J, with 8 bases between. This CDR3 is built from 14 residues. The V gene's germline CDR1 is SGHDN and CDR2 FVKESK. CDR3 residues: CASSQDQGDQPQHF. DNA for the CDR3: TGTGCCAGCAGCCAAGATCAAGGAGATCAGCCCCAGCATTTT.

This rearrangement joins TRBV5-1 to TRBJ2-5, with TRBD1 matching 8 bases. The junction had 7 bases not matched to a gene; V was cut back by 4 bases and J by 5 bases. Germline CDR1 is SGHRS and CDR2 is YFSETQ. This CDR3 is 14 amino acids long. The CDR3 loop is CASSRGQGGETQYF. The CDR3 bases are TGCGCCAGCAGCCGCGGACAGGGCGGGGAGACCCAGTACTTC.

This clone was counted a single time. The chain uses TRBV6-5 and TRBJ2-5, with D perhaps given as TRBD1 or TRBD2 (6 bases each). V was pared by 8 bases and J by 4 bases, with 14 bases between. CDR3 size: 13 residues. The germline gives CDR1 MNHEY, CDR2 SVGAGI. CDR3 protein: CASGRGPIETQYF. The CDR3 region has the DNA TGTGCCAGCGGTCGGGGGCCTATAGAGACCCAGTACTTC.

The CDR3 DNA follows: TGTGCCAGCAGTAGACAGGGGGCCTACGAGCAGTACTTC. Encoded protein: CASSRQGAYEQYF. The chain has TRBV27 and TRBJ2-7; 9 bases fit TRBD1. Germline trimming cut 5 bases from V and 2 bases from J; bases unmatched to any gene: 1. The CDR3 spans 13 residues. The germline CDR1 and CDR2 sequences are MNHEY and SMNVEV (reference sequence).

This CDR3 is CSVAAFGPRGTDTQYF. CDR3 coding DNA: TGCAGCGTTGCCGCGTTCGGGCCGAGGGGGACAGATACGCAGTATTTT. This rearrangement joins TRBV29-1 to TRBJ2-3; tentatively, D is TRBD1 (6 bases). V lost 4 bases and J 3 bases, leaving 20 bases between the germline ends. Germline lookup yields CDR1 SQVTM and CDR2 ANQGSEA. This CDR3 is 16 amino acids long.

V and J are TRBV4-3 and TRBJ1-2; tentatively, D is TRBD1 (6 bases). The ends were cut back, 0 bases at V and 6 bases at J, with 14 bases in the middle. Germline values: CDR1 LGHNA, CDR2 YSLEER. There are 15 residues in the CDR3. The DNA of the CDR3 is TGCGCCAGCAGCCAAGACCCTACAGGGTACGATGGCTACACCTTC. It yields the protein CASSQDPTGYDGYTF.

The chain combines TRBV28 with TRBJ1-6; D gene ambiguous. V dropped 11 bases and J dropped 10 bases, with 18 bases sitting between them. The germline CDR1 and CDR2 sequences are MDHEN and SYDVKM. The CDR3 consists of 13 residues. Here the CDR3 reads CAVTPLVWSPLHF. The CDR3 DNA reads TGTGCCGTGACCCCATTAGTTTGGTCACCCCTCCACTTT.

The V gene is TRBV6-5, the J gene TRBJ1-6, with D possibly being TRBD1 (5 bases). With 5 bases removed from V and 9 bases from J, the gap between germline ends came to 17 bases. From germline, CDR1 is MNHEY and CDR2 SVGAGI. The CDR3 consists of 15 residues. The DNA for the CDR3 is TGTGCCAGCAGTCCCCTTGTAGGGGCAGGTTCACCCCTCCACTTT. Translated: CASSPLVGAGSPLHF.

The table lists this clone with a few counts. V and J are TRBV6-5 and TRBJ1-6; no clear D. Trimming took 3 bases from V and 2 from J, leaving 5 bases between them. The CDR3 sequence is 14 residues long. Per germline, CDR1 MNHEY and CDR2 SVGAGI. CDR3 nucleotide sequence: TGTGCCAGCAGTTATAAGGCCTATAATTCACCCCTCCACTTT. It yields the protein CASSYKAYNSPLHF.

The V call is TRBV19, the J call TRBJ1-2, with TRBD1 matching over 10 bases. Germline CDR1 and CDR2: LNHDA and SQIVND (reference sequence). The CDR3 consists of 16 residues. After removal of 6 bases from V and 4 bases from J, the junction contained 11 bases not matched to a gene. The CDR3 is CASSKIRDRGFYGYTF. The CDR3 DNA follows: TGTGCCAGTAGCAAGATCCGGGACAGGGGATTCTATGGCTACACCTTC.

V and J are TRBV7-2 and TRBJ1-1; D gene ambiguous. CDR3 length: 15 residues. V was shortened by 5 bases and J by 1 base, with 14 bases between the two germline ends. Per the germline V gene, CDR1 is SGHTA and CDR2 is FQGNSA. The CDR3 sequence is CASSPQSLRNTEAFF. CDR3 sequence (DNA): TGTGCCAGCAGCCCCCAATCACTTCGGAACACTGAAGCTTTCTTT.

This clone was counted between two and nine times. The CDR3, as DNA: TGTGCCAGTAGTACGGGGACGGGAAGCTATGGCTACACCTTC. This sequence encodes CASSTGTGSYGYTF. This sequence joins TRBV19 and TRBJ1-2; maybe TRBD1 (5 bases). Per the germline V gene, CDR1 is LNHDA and CDR2 is SQIVND (reference sequence). This CDR3 has 14 amino acids. The V end lost 4 bases, the J end lost 4 bases, and 13 bases lay between the germline ends. The whole variable domain, filled in from reference TRBV19 and TRBJ1-2, reads DGGITQSPKYLFRKEGQNVTLSCEQNLNHDAMYWYRQDPGQGLRLIYYSQIVNDFQKGDIAEGYSVSREKKESFPLTVTSAQKNPTAFYLCASSTGTGSYGYTFGSGTRLTVV.

The sample holds one count of this clone. V gene TRBV7-2 combines with J gene TRBJ1-2; D gene uncertain. This CDR3 is built from 13 residues. V lost 6 bases and J lost 2, with 10 bases in between. CDR1 and CDR2 from the germline V gene are SGHTA and FQGNSA. CDR3 sequence: CASRRTENYGYTF. DNA for the CDR3: TGTGCCAGCAGGAGGACGGAAAACTATGGCTACACCTTC.